This T cell receptor (beta chain) appears in the sequencing data of a study of T cell responses to AZD1222 COVID-19 vaccine. Sequenced by immunoSEQ multiplex PCR; TCRdb stores in-frame clones only, minus some. The sample has 90,000 to 100,000 clones, 85% to 90% seen once. This CDR3 region has 14 residues. Germline values: CDR1 SGHTS, CDR2 YDEGEE. V shed 4 bases, J shed 1 base, and the junction held 5 bases outside the gene matches. This chain links TRBV5-8 with TRBJ2-7, with 7 bases fitting TRBD1. The source was peripheral blood, collected 28 days after the second AZD1222 dose. The sequence was collected from an adult who received the AZD1222 COVID-19 vaccine. Here the CDR3 reads CASSPRDRSYEQYF. The CDR3 DNA sequence: TGTGCCAGCAGCCCGAGGGACAGATCCTACGAGCAGTACTTC.